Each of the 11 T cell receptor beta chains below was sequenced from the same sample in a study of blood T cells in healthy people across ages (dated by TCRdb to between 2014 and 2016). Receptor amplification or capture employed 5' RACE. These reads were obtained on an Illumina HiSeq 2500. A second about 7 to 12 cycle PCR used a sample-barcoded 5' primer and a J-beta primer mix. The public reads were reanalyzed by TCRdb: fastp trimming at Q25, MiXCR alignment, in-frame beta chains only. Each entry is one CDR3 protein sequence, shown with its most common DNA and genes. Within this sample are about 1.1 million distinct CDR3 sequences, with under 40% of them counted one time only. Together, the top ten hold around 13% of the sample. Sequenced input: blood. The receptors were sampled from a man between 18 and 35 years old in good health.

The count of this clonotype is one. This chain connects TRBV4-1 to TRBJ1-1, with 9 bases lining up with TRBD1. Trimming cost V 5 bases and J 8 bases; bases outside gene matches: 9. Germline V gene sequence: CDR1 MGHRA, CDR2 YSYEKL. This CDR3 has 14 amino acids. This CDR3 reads CASSGTGSGTEAFF. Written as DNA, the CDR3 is TGCGCCAGCAGCGGGACAGGGTCCGGCACGGAAGCTTTCTTT.

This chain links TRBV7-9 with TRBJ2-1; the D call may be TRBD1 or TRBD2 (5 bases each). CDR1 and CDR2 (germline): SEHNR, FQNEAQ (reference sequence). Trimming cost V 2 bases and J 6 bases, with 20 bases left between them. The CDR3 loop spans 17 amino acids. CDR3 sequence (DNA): TGTGCCAGCAGCTTATCGCCGGGCCAGGGAGACATCAATGAGCAGTTCTTC. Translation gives CASSLSPGQGDINEQFF.

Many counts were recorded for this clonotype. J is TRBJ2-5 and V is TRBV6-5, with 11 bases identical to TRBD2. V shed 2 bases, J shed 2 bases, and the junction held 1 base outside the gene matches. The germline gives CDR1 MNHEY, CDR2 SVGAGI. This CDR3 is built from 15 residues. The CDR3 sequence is CASSYLAGGQETQYF. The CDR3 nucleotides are TGTGCCAGCAGTTACCTAGCGGGGGGTCAAGAGACCCAGTACTTC.

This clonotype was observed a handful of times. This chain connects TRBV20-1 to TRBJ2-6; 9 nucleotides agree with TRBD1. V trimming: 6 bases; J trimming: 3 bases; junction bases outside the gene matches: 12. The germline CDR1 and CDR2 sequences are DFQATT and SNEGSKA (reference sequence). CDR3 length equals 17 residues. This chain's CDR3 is CSARRGQGSGGANVLTF. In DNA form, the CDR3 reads TGCAGTGCCCGCCGAGGACAGGGGAGTGGTGGGGCCAACGTCCTGACTTTC.

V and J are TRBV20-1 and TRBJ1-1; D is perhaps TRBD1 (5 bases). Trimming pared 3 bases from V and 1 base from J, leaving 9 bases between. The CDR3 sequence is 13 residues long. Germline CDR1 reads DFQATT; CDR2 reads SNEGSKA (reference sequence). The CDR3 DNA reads TGCAGTGCTAGCGGCAGGGCGAACACTGAAGCTTTCTTT. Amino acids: CSASGRANTEAFF.

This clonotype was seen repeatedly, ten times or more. The CDR3 protein is CSASDRTPRGYNEQFF. For the CDR3, the DNA is TGCAGTGCTAGTGACCGTACTCCTCGAGGATACAATGAGCAGTTCTTC. This chain links TRBV20-1 with TRBJ2-1, with unresolved D. The CDR3 has 16 residues. The V gene's germline CDR1 is DFQATT and CDR2 SNEGSKA (reference sequence). V was clipped by 3 bases and J by 4 bases, with 19 bases between them.

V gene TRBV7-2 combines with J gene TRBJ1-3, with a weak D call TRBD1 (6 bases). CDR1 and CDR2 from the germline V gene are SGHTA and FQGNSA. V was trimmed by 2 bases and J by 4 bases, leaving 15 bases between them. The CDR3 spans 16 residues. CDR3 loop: CASSLMAGGQGNTIYF. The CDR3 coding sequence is TGTGCCAGCAGCTTAATGGCGGGGGGGCAGGGAAACACCATATATTTT.

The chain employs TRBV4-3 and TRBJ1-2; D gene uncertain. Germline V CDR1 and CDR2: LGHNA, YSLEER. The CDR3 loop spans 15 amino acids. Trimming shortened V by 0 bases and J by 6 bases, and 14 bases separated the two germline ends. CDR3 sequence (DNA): TGCGCCAGCAGCCAAGAAGTGACCGGGAACGATGGCTACACCTTC. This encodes CASSQEVTGNDGYTF.

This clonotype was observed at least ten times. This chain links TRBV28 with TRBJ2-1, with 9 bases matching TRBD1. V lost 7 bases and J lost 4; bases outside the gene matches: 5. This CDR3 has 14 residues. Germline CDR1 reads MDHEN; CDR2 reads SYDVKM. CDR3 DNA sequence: TGTGCCAGCACCTCGGGACAGGGTTACAATGAGCAGTTCTTC. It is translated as CASTSGQGYNEQFF. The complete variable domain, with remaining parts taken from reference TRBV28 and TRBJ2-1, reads DVKVTQSSRYLVKRTGEKVFLECVQDMDHENMFWYRQDPGLGLRLIYFSYDVKMKEKGDIPEGYSVSREKKERFSLILESASTNQTSMYLCASTSGQGYNEQFFGPGTRLTVL.

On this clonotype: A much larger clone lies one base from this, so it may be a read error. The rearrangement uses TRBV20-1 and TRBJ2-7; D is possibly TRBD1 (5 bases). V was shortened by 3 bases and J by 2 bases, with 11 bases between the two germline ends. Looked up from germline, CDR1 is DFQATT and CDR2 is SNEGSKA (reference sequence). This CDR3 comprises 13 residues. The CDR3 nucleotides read TGCAGTGCTAGGGCCAGGGAAACCTACGAGCAGTACTTC. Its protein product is CSARARETYEQYF.

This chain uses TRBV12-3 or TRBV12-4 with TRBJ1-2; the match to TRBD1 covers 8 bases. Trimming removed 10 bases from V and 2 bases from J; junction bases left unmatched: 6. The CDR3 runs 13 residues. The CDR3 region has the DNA TGTGCCACCCGACGGACAGGGAACTATGGCTACACCTTC. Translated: CATRRTGNYGYTF.